Listed here are 18 T cell receptor beta chains from one sample, sequenced in a study of blood T cells in healthy people across ages. A second PCR, run for about 7 to 11 cycles, used a sample-barcoded 5' primer plus a J-beta primer mix. A single record per CDR3 protein comes from TCRdb applying MiXCR to the 5' RACE reads. The sample holds hundreds of thousands of distinct CDR3 sequences, 30% to 45% seen once. Sequenced sample: blood. Every receptor here comes from a man younger than 30 in good health.

This clonotype was observed a few times. The J gene is TRBJ1-2, the V gene TRBV10-3; D is uncertain. The CDR3 contains 12 residues. From germline, CDR1 is ENHRY and CDR2 SYGVKD. Trimming removed 2 bases from V and 8 bases from J, with 9 bases in between. The CDR3 sequence is CAISEGGKGYTF. Written as DNA, the CDR3 is TGTGCCATCAGTGAGGGTGGGAAAGGCTACACCTTC.

This clonotype has only one observation. The chain links TRBV3-1 to TRBJ1-1; D unclear. CDR3 length: 12 residues. V was pared by 2 bases and J by 3 bases, with 4 bases between. CDR1 LGHDT and CDR2 YNNKEL come from the germline V gene (reference sequence). This CDR3 is CASSQTDTEAFF. CDR3 nucleotides: TGTGCCAGCAGCCAAACCGACACTGAAGCTTTCTTT.

About this clonotype itself: A read error may explain this, as a much larger clone is one base away. The rearrangement links TRBV14 to TRBJ2-7; tentatively, D is TRBD1 or TRBD2 (5 bases each). Germline CDR1 SGHDN, CDR2 FVKESK. The CDR3 has 16 residues. V was pared by 0 bases and J by 7 bases, with 19 bases between. The CDR3 DNA sequence: TGTGCCAGCAGCCAAGACAAGGGGAGCAAGACCAATGAGCAGTACTTC. Encoded protein: CASSQDKGSKTNEQYF.

Only a few counts were recorded for this clonotype. This rearrangement joins TRBV20-1 to TRBJ1-1; D not resolved. Trimming stripped 6 bases from V and 0 bases from J, with 14 bases between. The V gene's germline CDR1 is DFQATT and CDR2 SNEGSKA (reference sequence). CDR3 length: 14 amino acids. The CDR3 coding sequence is TGCAGTGCCCAACCCGGACGGTTGAACACTGAAGCTTTCTTT. It codes for CSAQPGRLNTEAFF.

The rearrangement links TRBV6-2 or TRBV6-3 to TRBJ2-7; D unclear. Germline V lookup: CDR1 MNHEY, CDR2 SVGEGT. Trimming left V 4 bases short and J 0 bases short, with 7 bases between. CDR3 length: 13 amino acids. The DNA for the CDR3 is TGTGCCAGCAGTTCTCATAGCTCCTACGAGCAGTACTTC. Translated: CASSSHSSYEQYF.

This clonotype has just a few counts. The chain uses TRBV18 and TRBJ2-7; D is perhaps TRBD1 or TRBD2 (6 bases each). There are 16 residues in the CDR3. Trimming cost V 2 bases and J 1 base, with 15 bases left between them. The germline CDR1 and CDR2 sequences are KGHSH and LQKENI. Here the CDR3 DNA reads TGTGCCAGCTCACCATCGGCCGGGGGCGAGTCCTACGAGCAGTACTTC. This gives the protein CASSPSAGGESYEQYF.

The V call is TRBV20-1, the J call TRBJ2-5; 14 bases fit TRBD2. V was pared by 6 bases and J by 4 bases, with 10 bases of the junction left unmatched. CDR1 and CDR2 (germline): DFQATT, SNEGSKA (reference sequence). The length of the CDR3 is 16 residues. CDR3 sequence: CSAPGTSGGPGETQYF. For the CDR3, the DNA is TGCAGTGCCCCCGGGACTAGCGGGGGACCAGGAGAGACCCAGTACTTC.

The chain recombines TRBV7-2 with TRBJ2-6, with 10 bases lining up with TRBD2. The CDR3 sequence is 17 residues long. Germline V lookup: CDR1 SGHTA, CDR2 FQGNSA. The V gene end was trimmed by 4 bases and the J gene end by 0 bases; junction bases not matched to a gene: 3. This CDR3 reads CASSSSGRASGANVLTF. Written as DNA, the CDR3 is TGTGCCAGCAGCTCTAGCGGGAGAGCCTCTGGGGCCAACGTCCTGACTTTC.

This chain joins TRBV19 and TRBJ1-5, with 7 bases fitting TRBD1. Per the germline V gene, CDR1 is LNHDA and CDR2 is SQIVND (reference sequence). The V gene end was trimmed by 9 bases and the J gene end by 1 base; junction bases not matched to a gene: 9. The CDR3 has 15 amino acids. The CDR3 loop is CASSTGPASNQPQHF. CDR3 nucleotide sequence: TGTGCCAGCTCGACAGGGCCCGCCAGCAATCAGCCCCAGCATTTT.

V gene TRBV6-5 combines with J gene TRBJ2-2; maybe TRBD1 (6 bases). Per germline, CDR1 MNHEY and CDR2 SVGAGI. The CDR3 contains 16 residues. Trimming stripped 7 bases from V and 0 bases from J, with 15 bases between. The CDR3 DNA reads as TGTGCCAGCAATTATCATGGACAGTCGAACACCGGGGAGCTGTTTTTT. Protein: CASNYHGQSNTGELFF.

This clonotype has a handful of counts. This chain connects TRBV6-2 or TRBV6-3 to TRBJ2-7, with 7 bases fitting TRBD2. The CDR3 contains 15 residues. Trimming at V came to 0 bases and at J to 2 bases, leaving 4 bases not matched to a gene. Germline CDR1 MNHEY, CDR2 SVGEGT. CDR3 in amino acids: CASSYSSGATYEQYF. The CDR3 DNA reads TGTGCCAGCAGTTACTCGAGCGGGGCAACCTACGAGCAGTACTTC.

This clonotype has more than one count but fewer than ten. V gene TRBV5-1 combines with J gene TRBJ2-3, with 9 bases aligning to TRBD1. Losses at the gene ends were 3 bases for V and 2 bases for J; bases not matched to a gene: 7. Germline V lookup: CDR1 SGHRS, CDR2 YFSETQ. The CDR3 is 16 residues long. DNA for the CDR3: TGCGCCAGCAGCTCGGGGACAGGGTACAACACAGATACGCAGTATTTT. It is translated as CASSSGTGYNTDTQYF.

V gene TRBV24-1 combines with J gene TRBJ2-3; D perhaps matches TRBD2 (7 bases). V was pared by 3 bases and J by 4 bases, with 13 bases between. The length of the CDR3 is 15 residues. The germline V gene has CDR1 KGHDR and CDR2 SFDVKD. The CDR3 loop reads CATSDRRGGPDTQYF. CDR3 bases: TGTGCCACCAGTGATCGTAGGGGGGGGCCAGATACGCAGTATTTT.

This clonotype was counted a single time. The rearrangement uses TRBV20-1 and TRBJ1-2; perhaps TRBD1 as D (6 bases). Germline V CDR1 and CDR2: DFQATT, SNEGSKA (reference sequence). The CDR3 covers 10 residues. V gave up 7 bases and J gave up 8 bases, with 11 bases separating them. DNA of the CDR3: TGCAGTGTCCGACAGGAGGGCTACACCTTC. This translates into CSVRQEGYTF.

This chain joins TRBV15 and TRBJ2-5, with TRBD2 matching 8 bases. CDR3 length: 16 amino acids. V dropped 2 bases and J dropped 5; count of bases not matched to a gene: 10. Germline CDR1 LNHNV, CDR2 YYDKDF (reference sequence). The DNA for the CDR3 is TGTGCCACCAGCAGACCCCTGGACTCTAGCGGGGAGACCCAGTACTTC. Protein: CATSRPLDSSGETQYF.

The chain links TRBV6-1 to TRBJ1-2, with 8 bases that match TRBD1. From germline, CDR1 is MNHNS and CDR2 SASEGT. This CDR3 spans 15 amino acids. V was pared by 1 base and J by 4 bases, with 5 bases of the junction left unmatched. For the CDR3, the DNA is TGTGCCAGCAGTGAAGGACGGACAGGGCGCTATGGCTACACCTTC. Protein sequence: CASSEGRTGRYGYTF.

This clonotype occurred many times. The chain uses TRBV6-5 and TRBJ2-3; 9 positions match TRBD1. This CDR3 comprises 17 residues. Germline assignment: CDR1 MNHEY and CDR2 SVGAGI. V lost 4 bases and J lost 0; bases outside the gene matches: 8. The CDR3 sequence: CASSSRTGATSTDTQYF. The CDR3 nucleotides are TGTGCCAGCAGTTCCAGGACAGGGGCCACTAGCACAGATACGCAGTATTTT.

Note on this clonotype: The junction differs from germline at one of its ends, possibly a read error. The chain combines TRBV20-1 with TRBJ2-3; TRBD2 agrees at 12 bases. Germline V CDR1 and CDR2: DFQATT, SNEGSKA (reference sequence). The CDR3 length is 16 residues. The CDR3 sequence: CSASIGLAGFTETQYF. The CDR3 coding sequence is TGCAGTGCTAGTATAGGACTAGCGGGGTTCACAGAGACGCAGTATTTT.